This T cell receptor beta chain comes out of a study of T cell responses to AZD1222 COVID-19 vaccine. Using immunoSEQ multiplex PCR, the repertoire was profiled, and TCRdb retains in-frame clones only, with some absent. The table has about 170,000 clones, around 90% seen once; the top ten hold less than 3%. Germline-derived CDR1 and CDR2 are MGHRA and YSYEKL. The CDR3 loop spans 13 amino acids. Trimming took 1 base from V and 15 from J, leaving 15 bases between them. Specimen: peripheral blood, collected on day 0 of AZD1222 vaccination. The gene calls are TRBV4-1 and TRBJ1-4, with unresolved D. The TCR sequence derives from an adult in good health. The CDR3 region has the DNA TGCGCCAGCAGCCAAGCTACAGCGGTCGGATTGTTTTTT. Translating it yields CASSQATAVGLFF.